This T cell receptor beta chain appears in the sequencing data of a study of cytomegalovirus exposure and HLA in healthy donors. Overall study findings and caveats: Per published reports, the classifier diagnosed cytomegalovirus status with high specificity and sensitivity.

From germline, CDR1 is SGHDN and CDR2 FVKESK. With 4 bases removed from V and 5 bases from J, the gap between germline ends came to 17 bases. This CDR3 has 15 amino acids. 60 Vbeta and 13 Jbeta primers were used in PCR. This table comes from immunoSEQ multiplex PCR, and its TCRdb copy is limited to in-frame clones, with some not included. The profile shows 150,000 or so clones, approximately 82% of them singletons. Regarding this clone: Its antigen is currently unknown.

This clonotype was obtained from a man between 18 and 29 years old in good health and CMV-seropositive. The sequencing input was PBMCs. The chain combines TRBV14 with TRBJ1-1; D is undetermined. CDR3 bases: TGTGCCAGCAGCCCCCTAAACCCGGGGAGAACTGAAGCTTTCTTT. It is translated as CASSPLNPGRTEAFF.